These 14 T cell receptor beta chains came from one sample sequenced in a study of T cells in Graves' hyperthyroidism and ophthalmopathy. It was RNA transcripts that yielded the amplified TCR beta CDR3 regions. HTBI primers drove first-round RT-PCR of the TCR CDR3. Via MiXCR, TCRdb re-called the multiplex PCR reads, giving one row per CDR3 protein. The sample yields about 300,000 distinct CDR3 sequences, about 13% seen once. Sequencing was carried out using blood. The receptors derive from a woman aged 40 to 50 with Graves' hyperthyroidism.

This clonotype occurred once. The V gene is TRBV28, the J gene TRBJ2-7; the match to TRBD2 covers 11 bases. Trimming cost V 5 bases and J 6 bases; bases outside gene matches: 15. Germline V gene data show CDR1 as MDHEN and CDR2 as SYDVKM. CDR3 length equals 17 residues. The CDR3 DNA reads TGTGCCAGCAGTCCAAGGTCCCCTTCTAGCGGGGGGTCCGAGCAGTACTTC. Translation gives CASSPRSPSSGGSEQYF.

As regards this clonotype: This may be a read error, as it is one base from a much larger clone. This sequence joins TRBV4-1 and TRBJ1-1; D is ambiguous. CDR3 length: 16 residues. Per germline, CDR1 MGHRA and CDR2 YSYEKL. The CDR3 reads CASSPRSRSLNTGAFF. DNA for the CDR3: TGCGCCAGCAGCCCACGCTCTAGGAGCCTTAACACTGGAGCTTTCTTT.

To note about this clonotype: This may come from a read error, since a much larger clone is one base off. V usage is TRBV20-1 and J usage is TRBJ2-5, with D perhaps TRBD2 (5 bases). Germline-derived CDR1 and CDR2 are DFQATT and SNEGSKA (reference sequence). This CDR3 spans 16 amino acids. V dropped 0 bases and J dropped 5 bases, with 19 bases sitting between them. The chain's CDR3 is CSARDFRSESRETQYF. Written as DNA, the CDR3 is TGCAGTGCTAGAGATTTTCGTAGCGAGTCCCGGGAGACCCAGTACTTC.

This clonotype was found a few times. The gene calls are TRBV19 and TRBJ1-4, with TRBD1 as a possible D gene (6 bases). The CDR3 has 16 amino acids. Germline V gene sequence: CDR1 LNHDA, CDR2 SQIVND (reference sequence). The V end was cut by 3 bases, the J end by 4 bases, with 15 bases between. The CDR3 reads CASSIAGGARNEKLFF. The CDR3 region has the DNA TGTGCCAGTAGTATTGCCGGGGGCGCCCGTAATGAAAAACTGTTTTTT. The variable domain in full, completed from reference TRBV19 and TRBJ1-4, reads DGGITQSPKYLFRKEGQNVTLSCEQNLNHDAMYWYRQDPGQGLRLIYYSQIVNDFQKGDIAEGYSVSREKKESFPLTVTSAQKNPTAFYLCASSIAGGARNEKLFFGSGTQLSVL.

This clonotype was seen many times. The chain links TRBV7-3 to TRBJ2-3, with a tentative D call TRBD1 (6 bases). The CDR3 sequence is 15 residues long. The ends were cut back, 0 bases at V and 7 bases at J, with 14 bases in the middle. Germline CDR1 SGHTA, CDR2 FQGTGA. The CDR3 loop reads CASSLTTGTQYTQYF. DNA for the CDR3: TGTGCCAGCAGCTTAACGACCGGGACACAATATACGCAGTATTTT.

Concerning this clonotype: No DNA is shown, since the ends of the CDR3 on it are uncertain; the CDR3 is the one TCRdb lists. The J gene is TRBJ1-4, the V gene TRBV6-4. The CDR3 contains 14 residues when both ends are counted. CDR1 is MRHNA, CDR2 SNTAGT, per germline. The CDR3 sequence is CASPHVRLMKNCFF.

In its sample, this clonotype was seen many times. V is TRBV2 and J is TRBJ2-3; D call uncertain. Per the germline V gene, CDR1 is SNHLY and CDR2 is FYNNEI. This CDR3 comprises 13 residues. V was cut by 6 bases and J by 4 bases, with 11 bases left in between. CDR3 nucleotide sequence: TGTGCCAGCAGCAACCTACAGTCAGATACGCAGTATTTT. This codes for CASSNLQSDTQYF.

At least ten counts were recorded for this clonotype. The chain combines TRBV7-6 with TRBJ2-5; 7 nucleotides line up with TRBD1. J gave up 7 bases and V 2 bases, and 16 bases lay outside the gene matches. The V gene's germline CDR1 is SGHVS and CDR2 FNYEAQ. CDR3 length equals 17 residues. CDR3 DNA sequence: TGTGCCAGCAGCTTACAAGGGGCGGAAACAGGGGTGGCGACCCAGTACTTC. It yields the protein CASSLQGAETGVATQYF.

This clonotype was detected many times. This chain uses TRBV2 with TRBJ2-3; no firm D call. V dropped 8 bases and J dropped 3 bases, with 9 bases sitting between them. Germline-derived CDR1 and CDR2 are SNHLY and FYNNEI. The length of the CDR3 is 12 residues. The CDR3 here is CASVTETDTQYF. The CDR3 DNA is TGTGCCAGCGTTACCGAAACAGATACGCAGTATTTT.

At least ten counts were recorded for this clonotype. The chain couples TRBV20-1 to TRBJ2-1, with TRBD1 as a possible D gene (5 bases). CDR1 is DFQATT and CDR2 is SNEGSKA in the germline V gene (reference sequence). CDR3 length: 14 amino acids. Trimming took 6 bases from V and 5 from J, leaving 17 bases between them. As DNA, the CDR3 is TGCAGTGCCCGTCAATGGCAGGGAAACAATGAGCAGTTCTTC. Translated, it gives CSARQWQGNNEQFF.

This clonotype was seen more than once but under ten times. The chain is built from TRBV19 and TRBJ1-5; TRBD1 matches at 9 bases. J was trimmed by 0 bases and V by 8 bases; bases with no gene match: 11. Per germline, CDR1 LNHDA and CDR2 SQIVND (reference sequence). The CDR3 consists of 17 residues. The CDR3 DNA follows: TGTGCCAGTCGATGGACAGGGGAGATTTATAGCAATCAGCCCCAGCATTTT. It codes for CASRWTGEIYSNQPQHF.

The gene calls are TRBV5-4 and TRBJ2-7, with D perhaps assigned TRBD1 or TRBD2 (5 bases each). This CDR3 comprises 15 residues. The V gene lost 4 bases and the J gene lost 5 bases, with 19 bases spanning the gap. CDR1 and CDR2 from the germline V gene are SGHNT and YYREEE (reference sequence). The CDR3 loop reads CASSRGVGALNEQYF. As DNA, the CDR3 is TGTGCCAGCAGCCGAGGGGTTGGGGCGCTCAACGAGCAGTACTTC.

The CDR3 here is CATSDRGEVRTDTQYF. The CDR3 DNA is TGTGCCACCAGTGACCGCGGTGAGGTTCGAACAGATACGCAGTATTTT. This sequence joins TRBV24-1 and TRBJ2-3; no definite D call. The ends were cut back, 4 bases at V and 3 bases at J, with 16 bases in the middle. This CDR3 comprises 16 residues. The germline V gene has CDR1 KGHDR and CDR2 SFDVKD.

This clonotype was counted a few times. This chain uses TRBV27 with TRBJ1-6; 8 nucleotides line up with TRBD1. From germline, CDR1 is MNHEY and CDR2 SMNVEV (reference sequence). V lost 2 bases, J lost 8 bases, and 2 bases stayed unmatched. The length of the CDR3 is 14 residues. CDR3 region: CASSLVTGDSPLHF. CDR3 nucleotides: TGTGCCAGCAGTTTAGTGACAGGGGATTCACCCCTCCACTTT.